The present TCR beta chain was sequenced within a study of graft-versus-host responses after intestinal transplantation. Study background: Once they had received anti-thymocyte globulin induction, all recipients took tacrolimus and steroids for approximately 3 years. General study findings and limits: Those patients showing graft-donor T cell macrochimerism displayed high graft-versus-host to host-versus-graft clonal ratios in allografts. Some GvH clones appeared in ileal mucosa or blood before recipient bone marrow.

The CDR3 totals 14 residues. V was pared by 8 bases and J by 3 bases, with 5 bases of the junction left unmatched. In germline, CDR1 is LNHNV, CDR2 YYDKDF (reference sequence). The authors combined 200,000 CFSE-labeled responder cells with 200,000 irradiated, violet-dye-labeled stimulator cells in plates. Some clones are missing from TCRdb's copy, which holds only in-frame ones; the method was immunoSEQ multiplex PCR. The sample includes 4,500 to 5,500 clones, 25% to 35% seen only once; the top ten take around 25%. This chain links TRBV15 with TRBJ2-3; TRBD2 matches at 10 bases. The sample here was alloreactive CD8+ T cells from a mixed lymphocyte reaction culture, taken before transplantation. Subset described: CFSE-low proliferating T cells sorted from roughly 6-day pre-transplant mixed lymphocyte reaction (GvH or HvG direction). The origin of this receptor is a human patient who was an organ donor for intestinal transplantation. Here the CDR3 DNA reads TGTGCCACCCGAACTAGCGGGGAGACAGATACGCAGTATTTT. Its protein is CATRTSGETDTQYF.